A single sample is the source of the 28 T cell receptor beta chains below, sequenced in a study of T cell repertoires in cytomegalovirus infection. TCRdb passed the reads through MiXCR, listing each CDR3 protein once. The repertoire includes some 440,000 distinct CDR3 sequences, around 32% of them detected once, and around 15% sits in the top ten. Specimen: PBMCs. The receptors stem from a human donor in good health (CMV status not recorded). Some clones in this sample may be carry-over from other donors' samples.

In this sample, this clonotype turned up a few times. The chain couples TRBV4-2 to TRBJ2-3; TRBD2 is a possible D gene (6 bases). This CDR3 has 14 amino acids. V shed 3 bases and J shed 4 bases, with 11 bases lying between them. CDR1 LGHNA and CDR2 YNFKEQ come from the germline V gene. The CDR3 sequence: CASSHLGTSDTQYF. Here the CDR3 DNA reads TGTGCCAGCAGCCACCTCGGGACTTCAGATACGCAGTATTTT.

This clonotype occurred a few times. The chain carries TRBV12-5 and TRBJ1-1; D remains ambiguous. With 3 bases removed from V and 1 base from J, the gap between germline ends came to 15 bases. The CDR3 consists of 16 residues. Per the germline V gene, CDR1 is LGHNT and CDR2 is FRNRAP. In DNA form, the CDR3 reads TGTGCTAGTGGTTTTGTTACTCATGGGAAGAACACTGAAGCTTTCTTT. Translating gives CASGFVTHGKNTEAFF.

The chain joins TRBV6-5 to TRBJ2-3, with TRBD2 matching over 9 bases. The CDR3 has 15 residues. The germline CDR1 and CDR2 sequences are MNHEY and SVGAGI. The V gene end was trimmed by 0 bases and the J gene end by 6 bases; junction bases not matched to a gene: 4. The CDR3 DNA reads as TGTGCCAGCAGTTACTCGCGGGGGGGCAGCGATACGCAGTATTTT. Its protein product is CASSYSRGGSDTQYF.

This clonotype appeared a few times. This chain joins TRBV5-1 and TRBJ2-1; the match to TRBD2 covers 7 bases. Per the germline V gene, CDR1 is SGHRS and CDR2 is YFSETQ. This CDR3 region has 18 residues. V trimming: 1 base; J trimming: 0 bases; junction bases outside the gene matches: 10. The CDR3 DNA reads as TGCGCCAGCAGCTTGTTCCGCGGGGGAATTAGCTCCTACAATGAGCAGTTCTTC. Translated: CASSLFRGGISSYNEQFF.

V and J are TRBV25-1 and TRBJ2-3; possibly TRBD1 for D (6 bases). The germline V and J ends were trimmed by 2 bases and 2 bases, with 11 bases remaining between them. The CDR3 sequence is 15 residues long. In germline, CDR1 is MGHDK, CDR2 SYGVNS. CDR3 coding DNA: TGTGCCAGCAGTGAAGGTGGGACATTCACAGATACGCAGTATTTT. As protein: CASSEGGTFTDTQYF.

CDR3 nucleotide sequence: TGTGCCAGCAGTCCCCCAGCCGGGGGGATCGAGACAGATACGCAGTATTTT. As protein: CASSPPAGGIETDTQYF. The J gene is TRBJ2-3, the V gene TRBV27; 7 bases map to TRBD2. V lost 5 bases to trimming and J lost 3 bases; unmatched junction nucleotides: 14. The CDR3 covers 17 residues. Germline V gene lookup returns CDR1 MNHEY and CDR2 SMNVEV (reference sequence).

This clonotype was recorded a few times. The CDR3 protein is CASSLGGGEFF. The CDR3 DNA reads TGTGCCAGCAGCCTCGGGGGGGGCGAGTTCTTC. The chain joins TRBV6-2 or TRBV6-3 to TRBJ2-1; 8 bases match TRBD2. Germline V lookup: CDR1 MNHEY, CDR2 SVGEGT. This CDR3 spans 11 amino acids. The J segment lost 14 bases and the V segment lost 6 bases, leaving 6 bases of the junction unmatched.

This clonotype was picked up a small number of times. The chain has TRBV5-8 and TRBJ2-7; the D is unclear. This CDR3 is built from 15 residues. In germline, CDR1 is SGHTS, CDR2 YDEGEE. The V gene lost 0 bases and the J gene lost 5 bases, with 15 bases spanning the gap. The CDR3 DNA follows: TGTGCCAGCAGCTTGGGCCTAATGTCAGACGACGAGCAGTACTTC. Protein: CASSLGLMSDDEQYF.

This chain links TRBV2 with TRBJ2-1; TRBD2 matches 12 bases. The CDR3 contains 14 residues. V was clipped by 9 bases and J by 8 bases; unmatched bases: 8. Germline-derived CDR1 and CDR2 are SNHLY and FYNNEI. CDR3 protein: CASWTSGAGDEQFF. In nucleotides, the CDR3 is TGTGCCAGTTGGACTAGCGGGGCCGGGGATGAGCAGTTCTTC.

This clonotype was counted between two and nine times. J is TRBJ2-3 and V is TRBV19, with D perhaps TRBD2 (5 bases). Trimming took 3 bases from V and 4 from J, leaving 8 bases between them. The CDR3 covers 13 residues. Germline V gene sequence: CDR1 LNHDA, CDR2 SQIVND (reference sequence). CDR3 in DNA: TGTGCCAGTAGTATTTTCGGGGCAGATACGCAGTATTTT. Translating it yields CASSIFGADTQYF.

The J gene is TRBJ1-5, the V gene TRBV19; D remains ambiguous. CDR3 length equals 17 residues. Per the germline V gene, CDR1 is LNHDA and CDR2 is SQIVND (reference sequence). Trimming left V 1 base short and J 7 bases short, with 20 bases between. CDR3 sequence: CASSIGFANPRGQPQHF. Written as DNA, the CDR3 is TGTGCCAGTAGTATAGGGTTCGCAAATCCGAGAGGCCAGCCCCAGCATTTT.

This clonotype was seen a handful of times. The chain joins TRBV6-5 to TRBJ1-1; D perhaps matches TRBD1 (6 bases). The CDR3 covers 19 residues. The V gene's germline CDR1 is MNHEY and CDR2 SVGAGI. V was clipped by 0 bases and J by 3 bases, with 23 bases between them. CDR3 nucleotides: TGTGCCAGCAGTTACTCGAGCCGGGTTTGGGGACAATCTGACACTGAAGCTTTCTTT. It encodes CASSYSSRVWGQSDTEAFF.

This clonotype showed up many times. This chain joins TRBV7-8 and TRBJ1-1; possible D gene TRBD1, 5 bases. The CDR3 is 14 residues long. V lost 7 bases and J lost 4, with 16 bases in between. From germline, CDR1 is SGHVS and CDR2 FQNEAQ. The CDR3 sequence is CASIHLGPSTEAFF. The CDR3, as DNA: TGTGCCAGCATCCACCTGGGGCCGAGCACTGAAGCTTTCTTT.

This chain uses TRBV5-1 with TRBJ1-1; the match to TRBD1 covers 9 bases. The CDR3 covers 16 residues. J gave up 4 bases and V 1 base, and 8 bases lay outside the gene matches. Germline CDR1 reads SGHRS; CDR2 reads YFSETQ. The CDR3 DNA sequence: TGCGCCAGCAGCTTGATGGTCGGGACAGGGACCACTGAAGCTTTCTTT. This translates into CASSLMVGTGTTEAFF.

About this clonotype itself: At one end the junction does not follow the germline gene, possibly because of a read error. The chain uses TRBV20-1 and TRBJ2-4; perhaps TRBD1 as D (6 bases). The CDR3 totals 12 residues. Germline assignment: CDR1 DFQATT and CDR2 SNEGSKA (reference sequence). This CDR3 reads CSARDSQDIQCF. DNA of the CDR3: TGCAGTGCTAGGGACAGTCAGGACATTCAGTGCTTC.

CDR3 in amino acids: CASSIAMRKKTYGYTF. DNA for the CDR3: TGTGCCAGTAGTATCGCAATGCGGAAGAAGACCTATGGCTACACCTTC. This sequence joins TRBV19 and TRBJ1-2; D is unclear. Germline-derived CDR1 and CDR2 are LNHDA and SQIVND (reference sequence). The CDR3 is made up of 16 amino acids. The V end was cut by 3 bases, the J end by 4 bases, with 18 bases between.

This clonotype was seen only a few times. No DNA is shown, since the ends of the CDR3 on it are uncertain; the CDR3 is the one TCRdb lists. This sequence joins TRBV7-5 and TRBJ1-3; the listed D gene, TRBD1, was not tested against the DNA. TRBV7-5 counts as a pseudogene. The CDR3 is 18 amino acids long, termini counted. This CDR3 is CISVPEATDRGVGNTIYF.

This clonotype showed up many times. The J gene is TRBJ2-1, the V gene TRBV7-8, with TRBD2 matching 7 bases. J was trimmed by 9 bases and V by 1 base; bases with no gene match: 3. The CDR3 contains 13 residues. CDR1 is SGHVS, CDR2 FQNEAQ, per germline. The CDR3, as DNA: TGTGCCAGCAGCTTAGGGGGGGGGATTGAGCAGTTCTTC. It codes for CASSLGGGIEQFF.

The chain recombines TRBV25-1 with TRBJ1-4, with a weak D call TRBD1 (5 bases). Germline values: CDR1 MGHDK, CDR2 SYGVNS. V was trimmed by 7 bases and J by 3 bases, leaving 15 bases between them. This CDR3 is 15 amino acids long. CDR3 in DNA: TGTGCCAGCAAGCCCCCCGGGGCGGCTAATGAAAAACTGTTTTTT. Amino acid sequence: CASKPPGAANEKLFF.

This clonotype has just a few counts. DNA for the CDR3: TGTGCCAGCAACCCAGGCCCTCTTTTCGGCTACACCTTC. As protein: CASNPGPLFGYTF. This chain links TRBV7-2 with TRBJ1-2; D gene uncertain. From germline, CDR1 is SGHTA and CDR2 FQGNSA. This CDR3 spans 13 amino acids. Trimming took 7 bases from V and 8 from J, leaving 17 bases between them.

V gene TRBV7-9 combines with J gene TRBJ1-4; weak D call: TRBD1 (6 bases). Germline CDR1 reads SEHNR; CDR2 reads FQNEAQ (reference sequence). The CDR3 sequence is 15 residues long. Trimming pared 5 bases from V and 7 bases from J, leaving 17 bases between. CDR3 in amino acids: CASSTRGPATEKLFF. CDR3 nucleotide sequence: TGTGCCAGCAGCACCCGGGGGCCCGCTACTGAAAAACTGTTTTTT.

Note on this clonotype: The germline gene is not matched at one end of the junction; a read error may be the cause. This sequence joins TRBV15 and TRBJ2-2; TRBD2 aligns across 7 bases. The germline CDR1 and CDR2 sequences are LNHNV and YYDKDF (reference sequence). The CDR3 is 17 residues long. This CDR3 reads CATSSRMRGRYPGELVF. The CDR3 DNA sequence: TGTGCCACCAGCAGTCGAATGCGGGGGAGGTACCCCGGGGAGCTGGTTTTT.

This clonotype was found a few times. The chain has TRBV7-2 and TRBJ1-3, with D possibly matching TRBD1 (5 bases). CDR1 and CDR2 from the germline V gene are SGHTA and FQGNSA. This CDR3 contains 14 residues. Trimming took off 7 bases at V and 1 base at J, with 11 bases between the two ends. CDR3 nucleotides: TGTGCCAGCACCCCGGGGGGGTCTGGAAACACCATATATTTT. This sequence encodes CASTPGGSGNTIYF.

The table lists this clonotype with a few counts. The chain carries TRBV10-2 and TRBJ2-5; D is undetermined. This CDR3 region has 13 residues. Trimming stripped 2 bases from V and 0 bases from J, with 4 bases between. The germline V gene encodes CDR1 WSHSY and CDR2 SAAADI. CDR3 in amino acids: CASSEGDQETQYF. The DNA for the CDR3 is TGCGCCAGCAGTGAGGGCGACCAAGAGACCCAGTACTTC.

Of note for this clonotype: A junction end diverges from the germline sequence, so it may reflect a read error. V gene TRBV7-2 combines with J gene TRBJ2-3; the match to TRBD2 covers 8 bases. The CDR3 runs 15 residues. Germline V CDR1 and CDR2: SGHTA, FQGNSA. The CDR3 loop is CDSSQAGASSNTQYF. The CDR3 DNA reads TGTGACAGCAGCCAAGCGGGGGCCAGCTCGAATACGCAGTATTTT.

In this sample, this clonotype turned up many times. The chain joins TRBV7-9 to TRBJ1-2, with 7 bases that match TRBD1. The J segment lost 4 bases and the V segment lost 6 bases, leaving 5 bases of the junction unmatched. From germline, CDR1 is SEHNR and CDR2 FQNEAQ (reference sequence). This CDR3 spans 13 amino acids. DNA of the CDR3: TGTGCCAGCAGTCCCGGACAGGTCTATGGCTACACCTTC. It encodes CASSPGQVYGYTF. The complete variable domain, with remaining parts taken from reference TRBV7-9 and TRBJ1-2, reads DTGVSQNPRHKITKRGQNVTFRCDPISEHNRLYWYRQTLGQGPEFLTYFQNEAQLEKSRLLSDRFSAERPKGSFSTLEIQRTEQGDSAMYLCASSPGQVYGYTFGSGTRLTVV.

This clonotype was recorded a few times. The V call is TRBV5-6, the J call TRBJ2-7, with 10 bases fitting TRBD2. CDR3 size: 19 residues. Germline lookup yields CDR1 SGHDT and CDR2 YYEEEE. V gave up 3 bases and J gave up 2 bases; unmatched junction bases: 17. CDR3 sequence reads: CASSSETGILAGAPYEQYF. The CDR3, as DNA: TGTGCCAGCAGCTCGGAGACAGGGATCCTAGCGGGGGCCCCCTACGAGCAGTACTTC.

This clonotype was detected many times. The chain combines TRBV7-2 with TRBJ2-5; D gene unclear. The germline V and J ends were trimmed by 5 bases and 3 bases, with 10 bases remaining between them. Germline lookup yields CDR1 SGHTA and CDR2 FQGNSA. CDR3 length: 13 residues. The CDR3 loop reads CASSRAVEETQYF. The CDR3 nucleotides read TGTGCCAGCAGCCGGGCTGTGGAAGAGACCCAGTACTTC.